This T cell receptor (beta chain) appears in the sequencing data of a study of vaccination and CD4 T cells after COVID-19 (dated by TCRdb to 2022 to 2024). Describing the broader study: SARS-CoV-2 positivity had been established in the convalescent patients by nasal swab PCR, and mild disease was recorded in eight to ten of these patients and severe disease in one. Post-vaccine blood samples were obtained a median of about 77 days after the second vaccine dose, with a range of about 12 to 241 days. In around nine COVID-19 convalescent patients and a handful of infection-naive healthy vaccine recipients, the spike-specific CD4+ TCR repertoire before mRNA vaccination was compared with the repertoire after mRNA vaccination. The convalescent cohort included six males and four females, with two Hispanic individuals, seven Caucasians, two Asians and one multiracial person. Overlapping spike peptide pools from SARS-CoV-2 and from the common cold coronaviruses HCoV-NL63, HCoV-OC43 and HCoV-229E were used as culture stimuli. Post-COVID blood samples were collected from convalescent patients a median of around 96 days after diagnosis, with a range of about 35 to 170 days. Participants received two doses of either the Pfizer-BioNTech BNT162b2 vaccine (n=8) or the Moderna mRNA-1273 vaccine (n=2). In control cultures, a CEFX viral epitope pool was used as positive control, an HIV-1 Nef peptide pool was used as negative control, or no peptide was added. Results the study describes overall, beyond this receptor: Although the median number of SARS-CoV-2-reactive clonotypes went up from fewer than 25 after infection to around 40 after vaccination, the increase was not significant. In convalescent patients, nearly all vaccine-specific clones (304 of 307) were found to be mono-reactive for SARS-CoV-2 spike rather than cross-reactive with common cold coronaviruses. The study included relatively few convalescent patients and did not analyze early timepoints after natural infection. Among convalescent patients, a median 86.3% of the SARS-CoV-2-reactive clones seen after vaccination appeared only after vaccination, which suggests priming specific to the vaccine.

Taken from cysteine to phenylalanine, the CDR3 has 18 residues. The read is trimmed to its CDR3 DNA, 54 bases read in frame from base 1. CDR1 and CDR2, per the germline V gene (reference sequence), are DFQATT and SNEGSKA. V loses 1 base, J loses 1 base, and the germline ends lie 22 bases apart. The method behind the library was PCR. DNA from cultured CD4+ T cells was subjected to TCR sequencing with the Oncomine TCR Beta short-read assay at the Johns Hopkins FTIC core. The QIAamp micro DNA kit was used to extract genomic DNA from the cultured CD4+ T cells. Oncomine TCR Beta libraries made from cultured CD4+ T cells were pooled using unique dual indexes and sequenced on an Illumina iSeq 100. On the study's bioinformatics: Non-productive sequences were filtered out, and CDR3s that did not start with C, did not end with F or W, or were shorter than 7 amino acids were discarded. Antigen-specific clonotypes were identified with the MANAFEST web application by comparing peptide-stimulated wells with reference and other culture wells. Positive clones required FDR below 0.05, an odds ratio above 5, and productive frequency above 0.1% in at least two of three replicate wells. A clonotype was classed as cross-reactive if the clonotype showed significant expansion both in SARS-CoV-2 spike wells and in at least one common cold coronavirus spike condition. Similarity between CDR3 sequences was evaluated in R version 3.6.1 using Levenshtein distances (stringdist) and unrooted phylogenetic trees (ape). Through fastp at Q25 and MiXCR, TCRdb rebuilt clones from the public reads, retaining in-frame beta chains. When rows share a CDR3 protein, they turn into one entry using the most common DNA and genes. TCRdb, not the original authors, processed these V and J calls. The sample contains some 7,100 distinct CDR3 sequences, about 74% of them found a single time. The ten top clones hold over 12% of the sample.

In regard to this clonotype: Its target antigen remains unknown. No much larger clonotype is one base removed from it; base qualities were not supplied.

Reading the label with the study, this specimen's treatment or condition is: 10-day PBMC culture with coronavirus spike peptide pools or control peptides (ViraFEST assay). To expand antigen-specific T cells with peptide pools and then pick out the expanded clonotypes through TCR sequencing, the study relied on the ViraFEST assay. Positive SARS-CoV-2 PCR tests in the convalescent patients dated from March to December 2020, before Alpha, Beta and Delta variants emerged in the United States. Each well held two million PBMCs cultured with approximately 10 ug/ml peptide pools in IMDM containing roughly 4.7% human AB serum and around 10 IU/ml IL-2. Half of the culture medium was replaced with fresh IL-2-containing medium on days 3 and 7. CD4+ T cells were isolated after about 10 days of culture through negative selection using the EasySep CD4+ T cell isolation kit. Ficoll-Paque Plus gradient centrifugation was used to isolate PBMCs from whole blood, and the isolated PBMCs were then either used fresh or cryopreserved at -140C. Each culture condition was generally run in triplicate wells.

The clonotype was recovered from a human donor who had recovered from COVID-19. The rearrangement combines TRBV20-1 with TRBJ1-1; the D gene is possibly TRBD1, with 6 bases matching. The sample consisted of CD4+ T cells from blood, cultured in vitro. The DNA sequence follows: TGCAGTGCTAGAGGGTTTTCGGGGGCGGTTCAACCGAACACTGAAGCTTTCTTT. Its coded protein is CSARGFSGAVQPNTEAFF.